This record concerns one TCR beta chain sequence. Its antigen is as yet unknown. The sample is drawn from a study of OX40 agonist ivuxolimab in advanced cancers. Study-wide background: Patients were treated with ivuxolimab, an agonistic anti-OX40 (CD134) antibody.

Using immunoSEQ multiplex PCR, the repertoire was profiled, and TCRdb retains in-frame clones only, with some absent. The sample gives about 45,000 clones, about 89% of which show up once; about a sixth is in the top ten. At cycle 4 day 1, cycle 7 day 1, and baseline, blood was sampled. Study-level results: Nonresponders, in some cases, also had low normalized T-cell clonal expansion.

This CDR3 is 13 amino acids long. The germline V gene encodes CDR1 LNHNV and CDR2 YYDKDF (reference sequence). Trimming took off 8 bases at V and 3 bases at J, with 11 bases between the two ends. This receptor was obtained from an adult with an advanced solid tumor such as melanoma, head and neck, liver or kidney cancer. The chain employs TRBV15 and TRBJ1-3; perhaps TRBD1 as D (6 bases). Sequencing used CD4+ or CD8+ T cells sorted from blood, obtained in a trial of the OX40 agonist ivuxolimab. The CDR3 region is CATGGGFGNTIYF. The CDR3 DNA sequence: TGTGCCACCGGGGGGGGCTTTGGAAACACCATATATTTT.